One and the same sample provided the 18 T cell receptor beta chains below, sequenced in a study of neurological immune-mediated disorders. Via MiXCR, TCRdb re-called the 5' RACE reads, giving one row per CDR3 protein. The data contain 15,000 to 20,000 distinct CDR3 sequences, about 10% of them singletons. Sequenced: CD8+ T cells from blood. These TCRs come from a woman in her fifties or sixties in good health.

This clonotype was picked up many times. This chain connects TRBV3-1 to TRBJ2-1; the D is unclear. The germline CDR1 and CDR2 sequences are LGHDT and YNNKEL (reference sequence). The CDR3 extends over 17 amino acids. V lost 0 bases to trimming and J lost 0 bases, with 12 bases between them. The CDR3 reads CASSQDPSAYSYNEQFF. The CDR3 DNA reads TGTGCCAGCAGCCAAGATCCTTCGGCCTACTCCTACAATGAGCAGTTCTTC.

The chain employs TRBV5-6 and TRBJ2-7, with D perhaps matching TRBD1 (5 bases). The length of the CDR3 is 14 residues. V was pared by 1 base and J by 3 bases, with 11 bases between. CDR1 and CDR2 from the germline V gene are SGHDT and YYEEEE. DNA for the CDR3: TGTGCCAGCAGCTTGAGGCAGGGTCTCTACGAGCAGTACTTC. Its translation: CASSLRQGLYEQYF. Based on the CDR3 plus reference TRBV5-6 and TRBJ2-7, the full variable domain is DAGVTQSPTHLIKTRGQQVTLRCSPKSGHDTVSWYQQALGQGPQFIFQYYEEEERQRGNFPDRFSGHQFPNYSSELNVNALLLGDSALYLCASSLRQGLYEQYFGPGTRLTVT.

This clonotype was detected ten times or more. The chain carries TRBV28 and TRBJ2-7; 8 bases match TRBD1. In germline, CDR1 is MDHEN, CDR2 SYDVKM. The CDR3 runs to 14 residues. The trim removed 6 bases at V and 2 bases at J, leaving 6 bases unmatched. CDR3 amino acids: CASSRTGQAYEQYF. The CDR3 DNA is TGTGCCAGCAGCAGGACAGGGCAGGCCTACGAGCAGTACTTC.

This clonotype was recorded many times. The V and J genes are TRBV5-1 and TRBJ1-5; D remains unclear. Per the germline V gene, CDR1 is SGHRS and CDR2 is YFSETQ. Trimming left V 0 bases short and J 4 bases short, with 8 bases between. This CDR3 comprises 14 residues. CDR3 nucleotide sequence: TGCGCCAGCAGCTTGGACAACCCTAATCAGCCCCAGCATTTT. Amino acid sequence: CASSLDNPNQPQHF. Variable domain in full (rest from reference TRBV5-1 and TRBJ1-5): KAGVTQTPRYLIKTRGQQVTLSCSPISGHRSVSWYQQTPGQGLQFLFEYFSETQRNKGNFPGRFSGRQFSNSRSEMNVSTLELGDSALYLCASSLDNPNQPQHFGDGTRLSIL.

This rearrangement joins TRBV5-1 to TRBJ2-3, with TRBD1 identical over 7 bases. Per germline, CDR1 SGHRS and CDR2 YFSETQ. The CDR3 spans 14 residues. The J segment lost 4 bases and the V segment lost 5 bases, leaving 7 bases of the junction unmatched. Written as DNA, the CDR3 is TGCGCCAGCAGAAGGGACAGAGACGCAGATACGCAGTATTTT. It translates to CASRRDRDADTQYF. Together with reference TRBV5-1 and TRBJ2-3, the CDR3 gives the full variable domain: KAGVTQTPRYLIKTRGQQVTLSCSPISGHRSVSWYQQTPGQGLQFLFEYFSETQRNKGNFPGRFSGRQFSNSRSEMNVSTLELGDSALYLCASRRDRDADTQYFGPGTRLTVL.

This clonotype was counted ten times or more. V gene TRBV12-3 or TRBV12-4 combines with J gene TRBJ2-3; D not certain. Trimming stripped 5 bases from V and 0 bases from J, with 3 bases between. The CDR3 contains 12 residues. Written as DNA, the CDR3 is TGTGCCAGCAGTAGGAGCACAGATACGCAGTATTTT. Translated: CASSRSTDTQYF.

This clonotype has at least ten counts. The genes are TRBV4-1 and TRBJ1-1, with D possibly being TRBD1 (5 bases). CDR1 MGHRA and CDR2 YSYEKL come from the germline V gene. The CDR3 consists of 16 residues. V was shortened by 4 bases and J by 0 bases, with 15 bases between the two germline ends. CDR3 DNA: TGCGCCAGCAGCCCCCGCTCGACAGTTATGAACACTGAAGCTTTCTTT. Translating it yields CASSPRSTVMNTEAFF.

This clonotype was recorded many times. The V and J genes are TRBV5-5 and TRBJ1-1; D perhaps matches TRBD1 (5 bases). Per the germline V gene, CDR1 is SGHKS and CDR2 is YYEKEE (reference sequence). V lost 4 bases to trimming and J lost 3 bases, with 16 bases between them. CDR3 length: 15 amino acids. The CDR3 is CASSPPRGPDTEAFF. Written as DNA, the CDR3 is TGTGCCAGCAGCCCCCCGAGGGGCCCGGACACTGAAGCTTTCTTT.

This clonotype was counted many times. V gene TRBV6-5 combines with J gene TRBJ2-5; TRBD2 aligns across 10 bases. Germline V CDR1 and CDR2: MNHEY, SVGAGI. This CDR3 has 17 amino acids. V was pared by 5 bases and J by 1 base, with 10 bases of the junction left unmatched. CDR3 sequence (DNA): TGTGCCAGCAGTACCACCGGGACTAGCGAGCGCCAAGAGACCCAGTACTTC. It specifies CASSTTGTSERQETQYF.

The genes are TRBV11-2 and TRBJ2-5; 8 nucleotides align to TRBD1. J lost 2 bases, V lost 3 bases, and 2 bases had no gene match. In germline, CDR1 is SGHAT, CDR2 FQNNGV. The length of the CDR3 is 14 residues. This CDR3 is CASSLDRAQETQYF. The CDR3 nucleotides are TGTGCCAGCAGCTTGGACAGGGCGCAAGAGACCCAGTACTTC.

The chain has TRBV2 and TRBJ2-3; 14 bases match TRBD2. The CDR3 runs to 14 residues. Trimming took 11 bases from V and 4 from J; bases not matched to a gene: 5. The germline V gene has CDR1 SNHLY and CDR2 FYNNEI. CDR3 residues: CASTGLAGADTQYF. The CDR3 nucleotides read TGTGCCTCCACGGGACTAGCGGGAGCAGATACGCAGTATTTT.

Many counts were recorded for this clonotype. The V and J genes are TRBV11-3 and TRBJ2-7; D is uncertain. The V end lost 2 bases, the J end lost 2 bases, and 10 bases lay between the germline ends. Germline CDR1 is SGHNT and CDR2 is YENEEA. This CDR3 has 14 amino acids. CDR3: CASSLSGPPYEQYF. The CDR3 DNA is TGTGCCAGCAGCTTATCCGGGCCACCCTACGAGCAGTACTTC.

This clonotype was detected many times. V is TRBV5-1 and J is TRBJ2-3, with TRBD2 matching 9 bases. The CDR3 has 16 amino acids. Germline lookup yields CDR1 SGHRS and CDR2 YFSETQ. With V trimmed by 3 bases and J by 5 bases, 10 bases remained unmatched. Written as DNA, the CDR3 is TGCGCCAGCAGCTCGCCGGGCGGGGGGGCGAAAGATACGCAGTATTTT. It translates to CASSSPGGGAKDTQYF.

Ten or more counts support this clonotype. The chain joins TRBV7-8 to TRBJ2-5, with 7 bases fitting TRBD2. The CDR3 spans 14 residues. Germline V lookup: CDR1 SGHVS, CDR2 FQNEAQ. With 4 bases clipped from V and 2 bases from J, the junction kept 4 bases outside the gene matches. As DNA, the CDR3 is TGTGCCAGCAGCTCCGGGGGAGGGCAAGAGACCCAGTACTTC. Translation gives CASSSGGGQETQYF.

This clonotype appeared many times. The chain joins TRBV21-1 to TRBJ2-5; the D call of TRBD1 is as the table states it, not checked on the DNA. TRBV21-1 is termed a pseudogene. The CDR3 is made up of 15 amino acids. The CDR3 loop reads CASSKNRDPCETQYF. In DNA, the CDR3 is TGTGCCAGCAGCAAAAACAGGGACCCCTGTGAGACCCAGTACTTC.

This clonotype occurred many times. This chain uses TRBV14 with TRBJ2-3; 7 bases map to TRBD1. The CDR3 has 15 amino acids. With 0 bases clipped from V and 4 bases from J, the junction kept 4 bases outside the gene matches. CDR1 is SGHDN and CDR2 is FVKESK in the germline V gene. The CDR3 loop is CASSQEEGGADTQYF. In DNA form, the CDR3 reads TGTGCCAGCAGCCAAGAGGAAGGGGGCGCAGATACGCAGTATTTT.

This clonotype was seen repeatedly, ten times or more. The rearrangement joins TRBV7-2 to TRBJ2-1; weak D call: TRBD2 (6 bases). V lost 1 base, J lost 4 bases, and 11 bases lay in between. CDR3 length: 15 amino acids. Germline loops: CDR1 SGHTA, CDR2 FQGNSA. CDR3 loop: CASSLGLAYYNEQFF. In DNA, the CDR3 is TGTGCCAGCAGCTTAGGCCTAGCGTATTACAATGAGCAGTTCTTC.

In this sample, this clonotype turned up many times. The genes are TRBV6-5 and TRBJ2-3, with D tentatively TRBD2 (6 bases). Trimming pared 6 bases from V and 3 bases from J, leaving 13 bases between. Germline CDR1 is MNHEY and CDR2 is SVGAGI. The CDR3 runs to 14 residues. The CDR3 is CASREGIQTDTQYF. The CDR3 region has the DNA TGTGCCAGCAGGGAGGGCATCCAGACAGATACGCAGTATTTT.